The present entry profiles one T cell receptor beta chain with its context. What it binds is not known. Via MiXCR, TCRdb re-called the reads, giving one row per CDR3 protein. There are under 200,000 distinct CDR3 sequences in the sample; roughly 17% occur only once, and approximately 19% lies in the top ten. The sample comes from a study of T cell repertoires in cytomegalovirus infection. Across the whole study: Indicated by public TCR beta signatures were CMV infection and matching HLA type.

CDR1 and CDR2 from the germline V gene are MDHEN and SYDVKM. Trimming removed 4 bases at V and 7 bases at J, with 14 bases between. This CDR3 region has 14 residues. Regarding the study as a whole: Summed frequency of public TCR beta families distinguished CMV carriers with the relevant HLA. The ex vivo response was dominated by HLA-C-restricted CMV-specific TCR beta clonotypes.

Material: CD8+ T cells from PBMCs. The source is a human donor in good health (CMV status not recorded). Some clones in this sample may be carry-over from other donors' samples. The J gene is TRBJ2-1, the V gene TRBV28, with D perhaps TRBD2 (6 bases). CDR3 loop: CASSSGSGDNEQFF. In nucleotides, the CDR3 is TGTGCCAGCAGTTCTGGATCGGGGGATAATGAGCAGTTCTTC. The entire variable domain, with the rest obtained from reference TRBV28 and TRBJ2-1, is as follows: DVKVTQSSRYLVKRTGEKVFLECVQDMDHENMFWYRQDPGLGLRLIYFSYDVKMKEKGDIPEGYSVSREKKERFSLILESASTNQTSMYLCASSSGSGDNEQFFGPGTRLTVL.